The rows below give T cell receptor beta chains drawn from one sample of a study of T cell responses to AZD1222 COVID-19 vaccine. Data came from immunoSEQ multiplex PCR; TCRdb stores just in-frame clones and leaves some out. The sample records approximately 100,000 clones, under 90% being singletons. The sample in question was peripheral blood, obtained on day 0 of AZD1222 vaccination. These TCRs come from an adult in good health. CDR3s include the opening cysteine and the closing phenylalanine or tryptophan. D genes are given only for firm matches. The listing skips clone size in some rows; elsewhere it reads once, few, many or a size class.

clone_size: -
j_call: TRBJ2-5
v_call: TRBV18
d_call: TRBD2
cdr3_aa: CASLTSGQPRQETQYF
cdr3_nt: TGTGCCAGCCTGACTAGCGGGCAACCTAGACAAGAGACCCAGTACTTC

clone_size: -
j_call: TRBJ1-3
v_call: TRBV4-1
d_call: -
cdr3_aa: CASSQVGGTSSGNTIYF
cdr3_nt: TGCGCCAGCAGCCAAGTTGGCGGGACGAGCTCTGGAAACACCATATATTTT

clone_size: -
j_call: TRBJ2-7
v_call: TRBV19
d_call: -
cdr3_aa: CASSIAPGGDRAYEQYF
cdr3_nt: TGTGCCAGTAGTATAGCTCCTGGCGGAGACAGAGCCTACGAGCAGTACTTC

clone_size: -
j_call: TRBJ1-5
v_call: TRBV5-6
d_call: -
cdr3_aa: CASSLVGAGNQPQHF
cdr3_nt: TGTGCCAGCAGCTTGGTCGGGGCGGGCAATCAGCCCCAGCATTTT

clone_size: -
j_call: TRBJ2-1
v_call: TRBV28
d_call: TRBD2
cdr3_aa: CASSFTSGQIGEQFF
cdr3_nt: TGTGCCAGCAGTTTCACTAGCGGGCAGATTGGTGAGCAGTTCTTC

clone_size: -
j_call: TRBJ1-6
v_call: TRBV10-3
d_call: TRBD1
cdr3_aa: CAITGDRDNSPLHF
cdr3_nt: TGTGCCATCACAGGGGACAGGGATAATTCACCCCTCCACTTT

clone_size: -
j_call: TRBJ2-7
v_call: TRBV7-2
d_call: TRBD2
cdr3_aa: CASSFSLAGGHEQYF
cdr3_nt: TGTGCCAGCAGTTTTAGCCTAGCGGGAGGCCACGAGCAGTACTTC

clone_size: -
j_call: TRBJ2-3
v_call: TRBV6-5
d_call: -
cdr3_aa: CASSYSTPRRDTQYF
cdr3_nt: TGTGCCAGCAGTTACTCGACACCCCGCCGAGATACGCAGTATTTT

clone_size: few
j_call: TRBJ2-1
v_call: TRBV5-6
d_call: TRBD2
cdr3_aa: CASSQLAGGSYNEQFF
cdr3_nt: TGTGCCAGCAGCCAACTAGCGGGAGGTTCCTACAATGAGCAGTTCTTC

clone_size: few
j_call: TRBJ2-3
v_call: TRBV19
d_call: -
cdr3_aa: CASRDFSTDTQYF
cdr3_nt: TGTGCCAGCCGGGACTTTAGCACAGATACGCAGTATTTT

clone_size: -
j_call: TRBJ2-7
v_call: TRBV27
d_call: TRBD1
cdr3_aa: CASSLQGAAYEQYF
cdr3_nt: TGTGCCAGCAGTTTACAGGGGGCAGCCTACGAGCAGTACTTC

clone_size: -
j_call: TRBJ1-5
v_call: TRBV5-5
d_call: -
cdr3_aa: CASSLWNDQPQHF
cdr3_nt: TGTGCCAGCAGCTTGTGGAACGATCAGCCCCAGCATTTT

clone_size: -
j_call: TRBJ1-5
v_call: TRBV27
d_call: -
cdr3_aa: CASSLGGEQPQHF
cdr3_nt: TGTGCCAGCAGTTTAGGAGGGGAACAGCCCCAGCATTTT

clone_size: -
j_call: TRBJ2-7
v_call: TRBV15
d_call: TRBD2
cdr3_aa: CATSKASGEQYF
cdr3_nt: TGTGCCACCAGCAAGGCTAGCGGCGAGCAGTACTTC

clone_size: -
j_call: TRBJ2-1
v_call: TRBV7-9
d_call: TRBD1
cdr3_aa: CATPLSDRGYHNEQFF
cdr3_nt: TGTGCCACCCCTCTTAGCGACAGGGGTTACCACAATGAGCAGTTCTTC

clone_size: -
j_call: TRBJ1-5
v_call: TRBV2
d_call: TRBD1
cdr3_aa: CASGGQASGNQPQHF
cdr3_nt: TGTGCCAGCGGGGGACAGGCCTCGGGAAATCAGCCCCAGCATTTT

clone_size: -
j_call: TRBJ2-4
v_call: TRBV18
d_call: TRBD2
cdr3_aa: CASSPPAGVGTKNIQYF
cdr3_nt: TGTGCCAGCTCACCACCAGCGGGAGTCGGTACCAAAAACATTCAGTACTTC

clone_size: -
j_call: TRBJ1-1
v_call: TRBV19
d_call: -
cdr3_aa: CASIKRGAEAFF
cdr3_nt: TGTGCCAGTATCAAGAGGGGTGCTGAAGCTTTCTTT

clone_size: -
j_call: TRBJ2-3
v_call: TRBV5-5
d_call: -
cdr3_aa: CASSLFRADTQYF
cdr3_nt: TGTGCCAGCAGCTTGTTCAGGGCGGATACGCAGTATTTT

clone_size: once
j_call: TRBJ2-3
v_call: TRBV5-1
d_call: -
cdr3_aa: CASSPNGGIDTDTQYF
cdr3_nt: TGCGCCAGCAGCCCTAATGGGGGGATCGACACAGATACGCAGTATTTT

clone_size: -
j_call: TRBJ1-4
v_call: TRBV4-1
d_call: TRBD1
cdr3_aa: CASSQLQGAPREKLFF
cdr3_nt: TGCGCCAGCAGCCAGTTACAGGGGGCGCCCCGTGAAAAACTGTTTTTT

clone_size: -
j_call: TRBJ2-3
v_call: TRBV7-9
d_call: -
cdr3_aa: CASSLDTQYF
cdr3_nt: TGTGCCAGCAGCTTAGACACGCAGTATTTT

clone_size: few
j_call: TRBJ1-2
v_call: TRBV7-2
d_call: -
cdr3_aa: CASSTTTGSGYTF
cdr3_nt: TGTGCCAGCAGCACGACAACGGGTTCTGGCTACACCTTC

clone_size: once
j_call: TRBJ1-2
v_call: TRBV4-1
d_call: -
cdr3_aa: CASSQVSQGIDYGYTF
cdr3_nt: TGCGCCAGCAGCCAAGTGTCCCAGGGGATTGACTATGGCTACACCTTC

clone_size: -
j_call: TRBJ1-6
v_call: TRBV5-1
d_call: -
cdr3_aa: CASSLEYQGRSYNSPLHF
cdr3_nt: TGCGCCAGCAGCTTGGAGTATCAGGGAAGATCCTATAATTCACCCCTCCACTTT

clone_size: -
j_call: TRBJ2-7
v_call: TRBV14
d_call: TRBD1
cdr3_aa: CASSLSGQGYYEQYF
cdr3_nt: TGTGCCAGCAGCCTAAGCGGACAGGGGTACTACGAGCAGTACTTC

clone_size: -
j_call: TRBJ2-2
v_call: TRBV7-2
d_call: -
cdr3_aa: CASSFRSGELFF
cdr3_nt: TGTGCCAGCAGCTTCCGGTCCGGGGAGCTGTTTTTT

clone_size: -
j_call: TRBJ2-1
v_call: TRBV7-7
d_call: TRBD2
cdr3_aa: CASSLEASGVNEQFF
cdr3_nt: TGTGCCAGCAGCTTAGAGGCTAGCGGGGTCAATGAGCAGTTCTTC

clone_size: -
j_call: TRBJ1-1
v_call: TRBV18
d_call: -
cdr3_aa: CASSPQEVNTEAFF
cdr3_nt: TGTGCCAGCTCACCGCAGGAGGTGAACACTGAAGCTTTCTTT

clone_size: once
j_call: TRBJ1-1
v_call: TRBV6-4
d_call: -
cdr3_aa: CASSATRNTEAFF
cdr3_nt: TGTGCCAGCAGTGCGACAAGGAACACTGAAGCTTTCTTT

clone_size: -
j_call: TRBJ2-1
v_call: TRBV24-1
d_call: -
cdr3_aa: CATSDFNADGNNEQFF
cdr3_nt: TGTGCCACCAGTGATTTCAATGCTGACGGCAACAATGAGCAGTTCTTC

clone_size: -
j_call: TRBJ2-5
v_call: TRBV18
d_call: -
cdr3_aa: CASSPGLATKTQYF
cdr3_nt: TGTGCCAGCTCACCAGGGTTAGCTACAAAGACCCAGTACTTC

clone_size: -
j_call: TRBJ2-1
v_call: TRBV5-4
d_call: TRBD2
cdr3_aa: CASSPGLARRDEQFF
cdr3_nt: TGTGCCAGCAGTCCGGGACTAGCCCGTCGCGATGAGCAGTTCTTC

clone_size: -
j_call: TRBJ1-1
v_call: TRBV7-9
d_call: -
cdr3_aa: CASSLGPGNTEAFF
cdr3_nt: TGTGCCAGCAGCTTAGGCCCTGGAAACACTGAAGCTTTCTTT

clone_size: -
j_call: TRBJ2-1
v_call: TRBV19
d_call: -
cdr3_aa: CASTSSGGRDEQFF
cdr3_nt: TGTGCCAGTACCTCATCCGGGGGCAGGGATGAGCAGTTCTTC

clone_size: -
j_call: TRBJ2-1
v_call: TRBV7-9
d_call: TRBD2
cdr3_aa: CASSLQAGAYFF
cdr3_nt: TGTGCCAGCAGCTTACAAGCGGGAGCCTACTTCTTC

clone_size: -
j_call: TRBJ1-2
v_call: TRBV28
d_call: -
cdr3_aa: CASRGTQVNYGYTF
cdr3_nt: TGTGCCAGCCGGGGGACCCAAGTTAACTATGGCTACACCTTC

clone_size: -
j_call: TRBJ2-1
v_call: TRBV28
d_call: -
cdr3_aa: CASRSPSGVGNEQFF
cdr3_nt: TGTGCCAGCAGATCTCCTTCCGGAGTTGGCAATGAGCAGTTCTTC

clone_size: -
j_call: TRBJ1-2
v_call: TRBV19
d_call: -
cdr3_aa: CASSINSAANYGYTF
cdr3_nt: TGTGCCAGTAGTATAAATTCGGCGGCCAACTATGGCTACACCTTC

clone_size: -
j_call: TRBJ2-2
v_call: TRBV7-2
d_call: TRBD1
cdr3_aa: CASSLGQGDTGELFF
cdr3_nt: TGTGCCAGCAGCTTGGGACAGGGAGACACCGGGGAGCTGTTTTTT

clone_size: -
j_call: TRBJ1-1
v_call: TRBV7-9
d_call: -
cdr3_aa: CASSKQGLSEAFF
cdr3_nt: TGTGCCAGCAGTAAACAGGGCCTGAGTGAAGCTTTCTTT

clone_size: -
j_call: TRBJ1-4
v_call: TRBV27
d_call: TRBD1
cdr3_aa: CASRQGFAEKLFF
cdr3_nt: TGTGCCAGCAGACAGGGGTTCGCTGAAAAACTGTTTTTT

clone_size: -
j_call: TRBJ2-3
v_call: TRBV3-1/TRBV3-2
d_call: TRBD2
cdr3_aa: CASSPLAGGGPDTQYF
cdr3_nt: TGTGCCAGCAGCCCTCTAGCGGGAGGGGGCCCAGATACGCAGTATTTT

clone_size: -
j_call: TRBJ2-1
v_call: TRBV28
d_call: -
cdr3_aa: CASSPTNYNEQFF
cdr3_nt: TGTGCCAGCAGTCCAACTAACTACAATGAGCAGTTCTTC

clone_size: once
j_call: TRBJ1-3
v_call: TRBV3-1/TRBV3-2
d_call: -
cdr3_aa: CASSRTGRTGNTIYF
cdr3_nt: TGTGCCAGCAGCCGTACAGGGCGGACTGGAAACACCATATATTTT

clone_size: -
j_call: TRBJ1-5
v_call: TRBV29-1
d_call: -
cdr3_aa: CSAGQINQPQHF
cdr3_nt: TGCAGCGCTGGACAGATCAATCAGCCCCAGCATTTT

clone_size: -
j_call: TRBJ1-1
v_call: TRBV27
d_call: -
cdr3_aa: CASSLSGRGVRNTEAFF
cdr3_nt: TGTGCCAGCAGTTTATCCGGCAGGGGAGTGAGGAACACTGAAGCTTTCTTT

clone_size: few
j_call: TRBJ1-1
v_call: TRBV11-3
d_call: -
cdr3_aa: CASSSQGGQAFF
cdr3_nt: TGTGCCAGCAGCTCGCAGGGTGGCCAGGCTTTCTTT

clone_size: -
j_call: TRBJ2-3
v_call: TRBV6-5
d_call: -
cdr3_aa: CASSDSGHSTDTQYF
cdr3_nt: TGTGCCAGCAGTGACTCCGGTCATAGCACAGATACGCAGTATTTT

clone_size: once
j_call: TRBJ1-2
v_call: TRBV7-9
d_call: TRBD1
cdr3_aa: CASSPARGNYGYTF
cdr3_nt: TGTGCCAGCAGCCCAGCCAGGGGGAACTATGGCTACACCTTC

clone_size: -
j_call: TRBJ2-3
v_call: TRBV5-6
d_call: TRBD2
cdr3_aa: CASSFPSGGGPSTQYF
cdr3_nt: TGTGCCAGCAGCTTCCCTAGTGGGGGAGGGCCTAGTACGCAGTATTTT

clone_size: -
j_call: TRBJ2-7
v_call: TRBV6-5
d_call: TRBD2
cdr3_aa: CASRGLAARRDEQYF
cdr3_nt: TGTGCCAGCAGAGGACTAGCCGCCCGTAGGGACGAGCAGTACTTC

clone_size: -
j_call: TRBJ1-2
v_call: TRBV7-9
d_call: -
cdr3_aa: CASSPRTAHGYTF
cdr3_nt: TGTGCCAGCAGCCCTCGGACGGCTCATGGCTACACCTTC

clone_size: -
j_call: TRBJ2-7
v_call: TRBV7-9
d_call: TRBD2
cdr3_aa: CASTTSGGGRAREQYF
cdr3_nt: TGTGCCAGCACCACCTCCGGGGGCGGGAGGGCCCGCGAGCAGTACTTC